What follows are 8 T cell receptor beta chains derived from one specimen sequenced in a study of blood T cell repertoires in COVID-19. Only in-frame clones appear in the TCRdb table, and some are missing; sequencing was by immunoSEQ multiplex PCR. The sample yields 200,000 to 250,000 clones, approximately 86% seen once. Input material: peripheral blood. The origin of the receptors is a woman in her 70s with active or convalescent COVID-19.

The gene calls are TRBV4-1 and TRBJ1-5, with TRBD1 matching over 7 bases. Looked up from germline, CDR1 is MGHRA and CDR2 is YSYEKL. The length of the CDR3 is 16 residues. The V segment lost 2 bases and the J segment 4 bases; nucleotides outside the gene matches: 8. The CDR3 loop is CASSQTGTVDNQPQHF. The CDR3 nucleotides read TGCGCCAGCAGCCAAACCGGGACAGTAGATAATCAGCCCCAGCATTTT.

The sample holds one count of this clone. This chain links TRBV24-1 with TRBJ2-5, with D possibly matching TRBD1 (5 bases). This CDR3 comprises 16 residues. V gave up 0 bases and J gave up 5 bases, with 15 bases separating them. CDR1 and CDR2 (germline): KGHDR, SFDVKD. For the CDR3, the DNA is TGTGCCACCAGTGATTTGGGGCAGGGCGGTGGGGAGACCCAGTACTTC. Translated, it gives CATSDLGQGGGETQYF.

V usage is TRBV6-2 or TRBV6-3 and J usage is TRBJ1-1; 8 bases map to TRBD1. CDR1 is MNHEY, CDR2 SVGEGT, per germline. V was pared by 6 bases and J by 5 bases, with 8 bases of the junction left unmatched. The CDR3 covers 14 residues. The CDR3 region is CASSLDRGWTEAFF. The CDR3 DNA is TGTGCCAGCAGCCTCGACAGGGGTTGGACTGAAGCTTTCTTT.

The chain carries TRBV7-9 and TRBJ2-5; D is perhaps TRBD1 (7 bases). Germline lookup yields CDR1 SEHNR and CDR2 FQNEAQ (reference sequence). The CDR3 extends over 14 amino acids. V was cut by 3 bases and J by 4 bases, with 12 bases left in between. The CDR3 spells CASSFARGVETQYF. The CDR3 nucleotides are TGTGCCAGCAGCTTTGCCAGGGGGGTAGAGACCCAGTACTTC.

The chain uses TRBV6-4 and TRBJ1-2, with 12 positions matching TRBD1. This CDR3 has 15 residues. Looked up from germline, CDR1 is MRHNA and CDR2 is SNTAGT. With V trimmed by 9 bases and J by 4 bases, 9 bases remained unmatched. The CDR3 region is CARLRGTGGPYGYTF. DNA for the CDR3: TGTGCCAGACTCAGGGGGACAGGGGGCCCCTATGGCTACACCTTC.

This chain joins TRBV7-2 and TRBJ2-2; a possible D gene is TRBD1 (6 bases). The CDR3 has 13 amino acids. V lost 4 bases to trimming and J lost 6 bases, with 9 bases between them. Germline loops: CDR1 SGHTA, CDR2 FQGNSA. The CDR3 protein is CASSSPGAGELFF. The CDR3 region has the DNA TGTGCCAGCAGCTCCCCAGGGGCCGGGGAGCTGTTTTTT.

Turning to this clone: The sample holds other DNA sequences that translate to the same CDR3. The chain joins TRBV19 to TRBJ2-7; D possibly corresponds to TRBD2 (6 bases). This CDR3 has 14 amino acids. V gave up 4 bases and J gave up 2 bases, with 12 bases separating them. CDR1 is LNHDA and CDR2 is SQIVND in the germline V gene (reference sequence). DNA for the CDR3: TGTGCCAGTAGTACAGGAGGGAGCACCTACGAGCAGTACTTC. Its protein product is CASSTGGSTYEQYF.

In this sample, this clone turned up a few times. The chain couples TRBV2 to TRBJ2-7; unclear D gene. Trimming removed 3 bases at V and 7 bases at J, with 10 bases between. Germline lookup yields CDR1 SNHLY and CDR2 FYNNEI. CDR3 length: 12 residues. This CDR3 is CASSDPRSEQYF. The CDR3 DNA is TGTGCCAGCAGTGATCCCAGGTCGGAGCAGTACTTC.